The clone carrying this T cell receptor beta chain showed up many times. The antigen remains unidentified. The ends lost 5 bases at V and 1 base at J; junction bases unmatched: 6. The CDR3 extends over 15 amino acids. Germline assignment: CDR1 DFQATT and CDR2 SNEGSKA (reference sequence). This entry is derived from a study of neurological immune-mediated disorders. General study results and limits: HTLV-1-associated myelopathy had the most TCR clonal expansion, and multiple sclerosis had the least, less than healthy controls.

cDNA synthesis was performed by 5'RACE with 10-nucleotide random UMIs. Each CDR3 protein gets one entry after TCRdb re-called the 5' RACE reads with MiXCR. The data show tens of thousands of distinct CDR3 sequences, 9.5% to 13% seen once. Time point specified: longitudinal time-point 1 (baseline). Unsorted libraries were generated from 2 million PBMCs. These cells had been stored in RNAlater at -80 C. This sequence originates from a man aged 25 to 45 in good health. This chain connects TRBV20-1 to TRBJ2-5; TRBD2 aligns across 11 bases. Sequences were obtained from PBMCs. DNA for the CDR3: TGCAGTGCTCCCCGACTAGCGGGATCCCAAGAGACCCAGTACTTC. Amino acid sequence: CSAPRLAGSQETQYF.